These T cell receptor beta chains were read from a single sample in a study of blood T cell repertoires in COVID-19. The repertoire was sequenced with immunoSEQ multiplex PCR; TCRdb's copy has only in-frame clones and lacks some. The data show over 200,000 clones, about four fifths seen once. Sequencing input: PBMCs or T cells enriched from blood (not recorded which). The receptors originated from a man aged 60-69 years who had recovered from COVID-19. CDR3s include the opening cysteine and the closing phenylalanine or tryptophan. The order of the fields is D gene, clone size, J gene, V gene, CDR3 DNA, CDR3 protein. A D gene is named only where the DNA matches it firmly. Some rows mark clone size as missing; the rest say once, few, many or name a class of expanded clone.

TRBD1 | NA | TRBJ1-2 | TRBV2 | TGTGCCAGCAACCCCCAGGGGGCACTTAACTATGGCTACACCTTC | CASNPQGALNYGYTF
TRBD1 | NA | TRBJ2-1 | TRBV11-2 | TGTGCCAGCAGCCCGCATCAAGGGACAGGCGAGCAGTTCTTC | CASSPHQGTGEQFF
NA | NA | TRBJ1-6 | TRBV19 | TGTGCCAGTAGTATAGTTACAGATAATTCACCCCTCCACTTT | CASSIVTDNSPLHF
NA | few | TRBJ2-7 | TRBV6-5 | TGTGCCAGCAAGGGCAGGGGCCGCTACGAGCAGTACTTC | CASKGRGRYEQYF
TRBD1 | once | TRBJ2-7 | TRBV5-8 | TGTGCCAGCAGCTTGGTTCAGGGGGCAGGTTACGAGCAGTACTTC | CASSLVQGAGYEQYF
NA | NA | TRBJ2-1 | TRBV4-2 | TGTGCCAGCAGCCAAAAGGGCGGGGGCAACAATGAGCAGTTCTTC | CASSQKGGGNNEQFF
NA | NA | TRBJ1-2 | TRBV5-4 | TGTGCCAGCAGCTTGGAACAGAACGGCTACACCTTC | CASSLEQNGYTF
NA | once | TRBJ2-5 | TRBV18 | TGTGCCAGCTCACCGAGTTACCAAGAGACCCAGTACTTC | CASSPSYQETQYF
NA | NA | TRBJ1-4 | TRBV6-5 | TGTGCCAGCACTAGGACTGCAACTAATGAAAAACTGTTTTTT | CASTRTATNEKLFF
TRBD1 | few | TRBJ1-5 | TRBV7-8 | TGTGCCAGCAGCTTGACCCGGGACAGCTATCAGCCCCAGCATTTT | CASSLTRDSYQPQHF
NA | NA | TRBJ2-3 | TRBV5-1 | TGCGCCAGCAGCTTGGAAGACCTCGCGGCTGTTGATACGCAGTATTTT | CASSLEDLAAVDTQYF
TRBD2 | NA | TRBJ2-1 | TRBV19 | TGTGCCAGTACGGGTCTAGCGGTACGGGGTGAGCAGTTCTTC | CASTGLAVRGEQFF
TRBD2 | NA | TRBJ2-7 | TRBV25-1 | TGTGCCAGCAGTGAGCTAGGTAGCGGGGGGGGCGAGCAGTACTTC | CASSELGSGGGEQYF
TRBD2 | NA | TRBJ2-3 | TRBV4-1 | TGCGCCAGCAGCCGGGGACTAGCGGGGACAGATACGCAGTATTTT | CASSRGLAGTDTQYF
NA | NA | TRBJ1-6 | TRBV4-3 | TGCGCCAGCAGCCAAGGGAAGGGGCGGAATTCACCCCTCCACTTT | CASSQGKGRNSPLHF
NA | NA | TRBJ1-2 | TRBV15 | TGTGCCACCAGCAGCCGTGGTTTAAGTGGGCAGCACGCTACTTATGGCTACACCTTC | CATSSRGLSGQHATYGYTF
TRBD1 | NA | TRBJ1-2 | TRBV29-1 | TGCAGCGTTGTGGAGGGGGCCAGCTATGGCTACACCTTC | CSVVEGASYGYTF
NA | NA | TRBJ1-4 | TRBV7-2 | TGTGCCAGCAGCAAGACAGTTAATGAAAAACTGTTTTTT | CASSKTVNEKLFF
NA | NA | TRBJ1-5 | TRBV12-5 | TGTGCTAGTGGTTTGGTACCAACAGGGAATCAGCCCCAGCATTTT | CASGLVPTGNQPQHF
NA | NA | TRBJ1-2 | TRBV9 | TGTGCCAGCAGCCAAGGTGGGGGCCACCTCTATGGCTACACCTTC | CASSQGGGHLYGYTF
NA | once | TRBJ2-5 | TRBV2 | TGTGCCAGCAGTGTCGGACAGACTCAAGAGACCCAGTACTTC | CASSVGQTQETQYF
TRBD1 | NA | TRBJ1-1 | TRBV14 | TGTGCCAGCAGCTTGACCGGGACAGGGGTCACTGAAGCTTTCTTT | CASSLTGTGVTEAFF
NA | NA | TRBJ1-5 | TRBV4-2 | TGTGCCAGCAGCCAAGGAGCAGGTCATAGCAATCAGCCCCAGCATTTT | CASSQGAGHSNQPQHF
NA | NA | TRBJ1-1 | TRBV3-1/TRBV3-2 | TGTGCCAGCAGCCAAGTTGTCCTCGGGGAAGCTTTCTTT | CASSQVVLGEAFF
TRBD2 | NA | TRBJ2-5 | TRBV9 | TGTGCCAGCAGCGTATCGGGGGGATTCTACCAAGAGACCCAGTACTTC | CASSVSGGFYQETQYF
NA | NA | TRBJ2-3 | TRBV5-1 | TGCGCCAGCAGCCTGGGGGAGTCAGATACGCAGTATTTT | CASSLGESDTQYF
NA | NA | TRBJ1-2 | TRBV5-1 | TGCGCCAGCAGCTTGGTGGGCAGGGTGGATGGCTACACCTTC | CASSLVGRVDGYTF
NA | NA | TRBJ2-7 | TRBV6-2/TRBV6-3 | TGTGCCAGCAGTTACAACAGCTACGAGCAGTACTTC | CASSYNSYEQYF
NA | few | TRBJ1-5 | TRBV19 | TGTGCCAGTAGTACTACAGGTCTGGGCAATCAGCCCCAGCATTTT | CASSTTGLGNQPQHF
NA | NA | TRBJ2-7 | TRBV6-6 | TGTGCCAGCACCCTGACAGGGAGGTACGAGCAGTACTTC | CASTLTGRYEQYF
NA | NA | TRBJ1-5 | TRBV24-1 | TGTGCCACCAGTGGAGCGGGGTATAGCAATCAGCCCCAGCATTTT | CATSGAGYSNQPQHF
NA | many | TRBJ2-3 | TRBV29-1 | TGCAGCGTAACTAGCTCCGGGGCCCGGGATACGCAGTATTTT | CSVTSSGARDTQYF
TRBD2 | NA | TRBJ2-3 | TRBV29-1 | TGCAGCGCCATGGGCTCTAGCGGGGAGAGCACAGATACGCAGTATTTT | CSAMGSSGESTDTQYF
TRBD1 | NA | TRBJ1-3 | TRBV11-2 | TGTGCCAGCAGCCGGACAGGGGCTGCCGGAAACACCATATATTTT | CASSRTGAAGNTIYF
NA | NA | TRBJ1-1 | TRBV9 | TGTGCCAGCAGCCCCGAGGGGACCGGGACACCATGGAACACTGAAGCTTTCTTT | CASSPEGTGTPWNTEAFF
NA | NA | TRBJ1-2 | TRBV5-5 | TGTGCCAGCAGCTTGTTGTCAGCTAACTATGGCTACACCTTC | CASSLLSANYGYTF
NA | NA | TRBJ1-5 | TRBV29-1 | TGCAGCGTTGAAGAGGGCCGGGGTGGGGATCAGCCCCAGCATTTT | CSVEEGRGGDQPQHF
NA | once | TRBJ1-6 | TRBV5-1 | TGCGCCAGCAGCTTAACCCACGAGGGCTCACCCCTCCACTTT | CASSLTHEGSPLHF
NA | NA | TRBJ1-2 | TRBV25-1 | TGTGCCAGCAGTGCACCTGCAGGGTGGCATGGCTACACCTTC | CASSAPAGWHGYTF
TRBD1 | NA | TRBJ2-1 | TRBV5-1 | TGCGCCAGCAGCTTGGAGAGGGACAGGGGGCAATACTCCTACAATGAGCAGTTCTTC | CASSLERDRGQYSYNEQFF
NA | NA | TRBJ2-2 | TRBV7-8 | TGTGCCAGCAAAGAACGGGGTACTCTCACCGGGGAGCTGTTTTTT | CASKERGTLTGELFF
TRBD2 | NA | TRBJ2-1 | TRBV6-5 | TGTGCCAGCAGGGTGACTAGCGGGGGGAATGAGCAGTTCTTC | CASRVTSGGNEQFF
TRBD2 | NA | TRBJ2-3 | TRBV2 | TGTGCCAGCAGCGCAGCTACTAGCGGGGGCCATATGTATTTT | CASSAATSGGHMYF
TRBD1 | NA | TRBJ2-4 | TRBV5-1 | TGCGCCAGCAGCTTGGCCCTAACAGGGGAGAGGGACATTCAGTACTTC | CASSLALTGERDIQYF